This paragraph reports one T cell receptor beta chain. Trimming took off 1 base at V and 2 bases at J, with 16 bases between the two ends. This CDR3 has 17 amino acids. Germline lookup yields CDR1 LGHNA and CDR2 YNFKEQ. This record belongs to a study of T-cell reconstitution after alpha-beta-depleted transplantation in children. Unique molecular identifiers featured in how the TCRbeta library was prepared. TCRdb processed the PCR reads anew with MiXCR; each CDR3 protein has one entry. Among approximately 240,000 distinct CDR3 sequences, about a tenth were seen once, and the ten largest hold about 28%.

This chain links TRBV4-2 with TRBJ2-3, with D possibly matching TRBD1 (6 bases). The sequence was collected from a child under two years old with acute myeloid leukemia, due to receive a stem cell transplant. The specimen was PBMCs, collected before TCRalphabeta/CD19-depleted stem cell transplant. CDR3 sequence (DNA): TGTGCCAGCAGCCAAGGGGTGGGGACACTTTCCACAGATACGCAGTATTTT. Translation: CASSQGVGTLSTDTQYF.